This entry concerns a single T cell receptor (beta chain). Antigen: not known. The entry originates in a study of blood T cells in healthy people across ages. V trimming: 6 bases; J trimming: 6 bases; junction bases outside the gene matches: 12. The CDR3 loop spans 16 amino acids. Per the germline V gene, CDR1 is MNHEY and CDR2 is SVGAGI. General observations from the study: In long-lived donors, naive CD4+ cell counts and diversity exceeded those of aged donors. There was no known CMV status for donors, so expanded clonotype changes were possibly confounded. Age showed a roughly linear inverse relationship with TCR beta diversity per million T cells.

The use of a sample-barcoded 5' primer and a J-beta primer mix characterized a second PCR of about 7 to 12 cycles. One entry per CDR3 protein, called by TCRdb with MiXCR from the 5' RACE reads. This table has around 1.5 million distinct CDR3 sequences, about 32% appearing once. The TCR was taken from a woman in her twenties or thirties in good health. Sequences were obtained from blood. This chain uses TRBV6-5 with TRBJ2-5; 11 nucleotides match TRBD2. CDR3 bases: TGTGCCAGCAGCGACCAGGGTAGCGGGGGGGCAAAGACCCAGTACTTC. Translating gives CASSDQGSGGAKTQYF.